This T cell receptor beta chain was identified in a study of T cell repertoires in cytomegalovirus infection. Study as a whole: Both recently identified HLA-C-restricted and well-studied HLA-B-restricted CMV epitopes were used in the study. It can be stated that public TCR beta signatures indicated CMV infection as well as a matching HLA type. Overall study findings and caveats: Identification of carriers of CMV plus the relevant HLA was performed using cumulative public TCR beta family frequency. CMV-specific HLA-C-restricted TCR beta clonotypes dominated the ex vivo response.

One entry per CDR3 protein, called by TCRdb with MiXCR from the reads. The sample carries fewer than 850,000 distinct CDR3 sequences, almost 30% recorded once. As regards this clonotype: No antigen is known for it.

This CDR3 comprises 15 residues. Germline V CDR1 and CDR2: LNHDA, SQIVND (reference sequence). Germline trimming cut 4 bases from V and 3 bases from J; bases unmatched to any gene: 6. The material was cultured CD8+ T cells from PBMCs, obtained from culture after CMV antigen stimulation. The sequence was collected from a human donor in good health (CMV status not recorded). Some clones in this sample may be carry-over from other donors' samples. V is TRBV19 and J is TRBJ2-1, with 7 bases that match TRBD2. The CDR3 loop reads CASSRQRELYNEQFF. DNA of the CDR3: TGTGCCAGTAGTAGGCAGCGGGAACTCTACAATGAGCAGTTCTTC.